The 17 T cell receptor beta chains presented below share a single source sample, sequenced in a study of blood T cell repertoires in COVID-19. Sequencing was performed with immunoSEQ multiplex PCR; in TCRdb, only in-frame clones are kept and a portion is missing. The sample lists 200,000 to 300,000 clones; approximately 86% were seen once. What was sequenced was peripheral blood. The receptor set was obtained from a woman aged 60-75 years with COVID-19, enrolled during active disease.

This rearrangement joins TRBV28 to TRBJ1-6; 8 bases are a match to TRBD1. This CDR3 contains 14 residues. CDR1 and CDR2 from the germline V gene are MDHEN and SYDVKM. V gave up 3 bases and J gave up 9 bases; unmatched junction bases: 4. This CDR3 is CASSLGTGFSPLHF. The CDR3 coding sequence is TGTGCCAGCAGTTTGGGGACAGGTTTTTCACCCCTCCACTTT. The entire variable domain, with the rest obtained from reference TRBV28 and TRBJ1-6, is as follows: DVKVTQSSRYLVKRTGEKVFLECVQDMDHENMFWYRQDPGLGLRLIYFSYDVKMKEKGDIPEGYSVSREKKERFSLILESASTNQTSMYLCASSLGTGFSPLHFGNGTRLTVT.

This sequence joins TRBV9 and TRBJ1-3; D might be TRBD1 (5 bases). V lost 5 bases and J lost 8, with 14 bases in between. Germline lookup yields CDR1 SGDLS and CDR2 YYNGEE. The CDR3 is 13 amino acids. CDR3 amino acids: CASRRGGGDTIYF. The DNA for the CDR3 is TGTGCCAGCAGACGTGGGGGAGGGGACACCATATATTTT.

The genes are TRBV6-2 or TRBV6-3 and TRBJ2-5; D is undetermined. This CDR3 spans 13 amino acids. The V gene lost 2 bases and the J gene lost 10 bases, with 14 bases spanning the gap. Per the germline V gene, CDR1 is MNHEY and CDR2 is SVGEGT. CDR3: CASSYVAAKSQYF. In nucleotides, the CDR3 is TGTGCCAGCAGTTACGTGGCGGCAAAGAGCCAGTACTTC.

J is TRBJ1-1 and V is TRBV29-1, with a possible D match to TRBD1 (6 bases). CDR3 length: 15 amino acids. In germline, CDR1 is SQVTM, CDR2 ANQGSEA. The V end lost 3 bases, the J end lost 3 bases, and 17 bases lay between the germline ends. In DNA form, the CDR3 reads TGCAGCGTTGATGCGGTCAGCCCAGGGGACACTGAAGCTTTCTTT. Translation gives CSVDAVSPGDTEAFF.

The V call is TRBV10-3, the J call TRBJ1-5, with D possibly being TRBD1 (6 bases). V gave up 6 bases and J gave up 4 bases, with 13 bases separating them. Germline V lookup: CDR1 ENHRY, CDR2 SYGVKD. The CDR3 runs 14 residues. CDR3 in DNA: TGTGCCATCAGGGCCGACCAGGGGAATCAGCCCCAGCATTTT. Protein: CAIRADQGNQPQHF.

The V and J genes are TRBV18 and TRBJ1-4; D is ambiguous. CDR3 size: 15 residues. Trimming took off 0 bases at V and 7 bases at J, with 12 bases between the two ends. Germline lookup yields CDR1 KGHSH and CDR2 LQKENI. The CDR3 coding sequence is TGTGCCAGCTCACCACCAGCCCCATCGGGTGAAAAACTGTTTTTT. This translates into CASSPPAPSGEKLFF. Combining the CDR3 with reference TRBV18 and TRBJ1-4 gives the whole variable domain NAGVMQNPRHLVRRRGQEARLRCSPMKGHSHVYWYRQLPEEGLKFMVYLQKENIIDESGMPKERFSAEFPKEGPSILRIQQVVRGDSAAYFCASSPPAPSGEKLFFGSGTQLSVL.

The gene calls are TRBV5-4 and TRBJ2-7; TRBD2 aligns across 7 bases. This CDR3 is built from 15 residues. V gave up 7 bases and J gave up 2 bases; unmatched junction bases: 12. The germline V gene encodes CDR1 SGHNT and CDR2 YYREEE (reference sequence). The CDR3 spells CASSTIGGGTYEQYF. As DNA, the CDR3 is TGTGCCAGCTCTACCATAGGCGGGGGTACCTACGAGCAGTACTTC.

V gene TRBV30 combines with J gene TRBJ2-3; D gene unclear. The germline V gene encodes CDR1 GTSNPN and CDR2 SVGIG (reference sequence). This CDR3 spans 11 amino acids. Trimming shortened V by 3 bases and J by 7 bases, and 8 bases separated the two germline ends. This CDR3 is CAWSSQNTQYF. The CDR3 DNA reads TGTGCCTGGAGCTCACAGAATACGCAGTATTTT.

The CDR3 nucleotides are TGTGCCAGCAGTCCTCTAGCGGGGTTTGGCACAGATACGCAGTATTTT. Translation: CASSPLAGFGTDTQYF. This sequence joins TRBV7-2 and TRBJ2-3, with 9 positions matching TRBD2. The CDR3 consists of 16 residues. V lost 6 bases to trimming and J lost 1 base; unmatched junction nucleotides: 8. Germline V gene data show CDR1 as SGHTA and CDR2 as FQGNSA.

The CDR3 nucleotides are TGTGCCAGCTACCATTCAGGGGGAGATCAGCCCCAGCATTTT. Its protein is CASYHSGGDQPQHF. The chain links TRBV6-5 to TRBJ1-5; 7 bases agree with TRBD1. V gave up 8 bases and J gave up 5 bases; unmatched junction bases: 9. The CDR3 is 14 residues long. Germline values: CDR1 MNHEY, CDR2 SVGAGI.

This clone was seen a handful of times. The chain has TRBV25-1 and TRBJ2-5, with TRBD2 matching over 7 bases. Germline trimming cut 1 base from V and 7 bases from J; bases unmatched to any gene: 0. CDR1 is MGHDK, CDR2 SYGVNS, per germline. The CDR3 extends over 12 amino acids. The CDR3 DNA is TGTGCCAGCAGTGAATGGGGGGGGACCCAGTACTTC. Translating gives CASSEWGGTQYF. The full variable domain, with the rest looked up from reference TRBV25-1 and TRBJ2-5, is EADIYQTPRYLVIGTGKKITLECSQTMGHDKMYWYQQDPGMELHLIHYSYGVNSTEKGDLSSESTVSRIRTEHFPLTLESARPSHTSQYLCASSEWGGTQYFGPGTRLLVL.

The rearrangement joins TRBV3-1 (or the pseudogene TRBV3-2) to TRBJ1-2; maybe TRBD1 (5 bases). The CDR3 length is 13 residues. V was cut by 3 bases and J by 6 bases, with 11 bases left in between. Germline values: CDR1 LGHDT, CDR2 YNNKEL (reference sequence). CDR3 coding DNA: TGTGCCAGCAGCCACCTGGGGGGGGATGGCTACACCTTC. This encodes CASSHLGGDGYTF.

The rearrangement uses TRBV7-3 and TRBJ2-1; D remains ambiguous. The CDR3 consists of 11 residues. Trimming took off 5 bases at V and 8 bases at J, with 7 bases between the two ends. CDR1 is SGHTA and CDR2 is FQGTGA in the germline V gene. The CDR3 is CASSNLDEQFF. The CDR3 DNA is TGTGCCAGCAGCAACTTGGATGAGCAGTTCTTC.

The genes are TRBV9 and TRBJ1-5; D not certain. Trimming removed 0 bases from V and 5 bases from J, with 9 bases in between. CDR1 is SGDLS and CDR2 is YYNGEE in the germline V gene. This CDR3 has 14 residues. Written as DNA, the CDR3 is TGTGCCAGCAGCGTAGCCGGTGTCGATCAGCCCCAGCATTTT. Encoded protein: CASSVAGVDQPQHF.

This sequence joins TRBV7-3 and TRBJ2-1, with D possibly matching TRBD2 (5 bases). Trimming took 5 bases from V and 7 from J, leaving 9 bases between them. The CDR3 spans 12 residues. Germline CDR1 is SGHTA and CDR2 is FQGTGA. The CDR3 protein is CASSTLGNEQFF. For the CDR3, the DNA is TGTGCCAGCAGCACACTAGGGAATGAGCAGTTCTTC.

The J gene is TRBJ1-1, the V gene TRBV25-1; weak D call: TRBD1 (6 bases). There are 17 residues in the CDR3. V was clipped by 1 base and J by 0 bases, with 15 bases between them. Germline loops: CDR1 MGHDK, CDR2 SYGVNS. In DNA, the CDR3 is TGTGCCAGCAGTGAATCAGGGCGGGGGGGCATGAACACTGAAGCTTTCTTT. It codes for CASSESGRGGMNTEAFF.

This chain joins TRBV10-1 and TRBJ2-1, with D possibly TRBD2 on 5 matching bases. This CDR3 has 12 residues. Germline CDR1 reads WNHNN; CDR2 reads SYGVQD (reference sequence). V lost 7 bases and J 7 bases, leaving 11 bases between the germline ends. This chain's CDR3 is CASTNSANEQFF. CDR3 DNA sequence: TGCGCCAGCACCAATAGCGCTAATGAGCAGTTCTTC.